This TCR beta chain appears in the sequencing data of a study of CD8 T cells in Susac syndrome. Points from the study as a whole: As the study acknowledged, the number of individuals who were part of its TCR sequencing and HLA analysis was relatively small.

The multiple sclerosis control group was made up of treatment-naive patients with stable or active relapsing-remitting disease. TEMRA cells were enriched by FACS, while CD8+ and CD4+ T cells were obtained through a negative isolation that was performed magnetically. Random-hexamer reverse transcription was applied to roughly 0.5 to 1 ug RNA. immunoSEQ multiplex PCR amplified TCR beta CDR3 across 54 Vbeta, 13 Jbeta. MiXCR, applied by TCRdb to the immunoSEQ multiplex PCR reads, yields one record per CDR3 protein. The data contain approximately 70,000 distinct CDR3 sequences, approximately 94% of them seen just once; the ten biggest clones take up 0.5% to 0.7%. Trimming cost V 3 bases and J 1 base; bases outside gene matches: 20. The germline V gene encodes CDR1 LGHDT and CDR2 YNNKEL (reference sequence). This CDR3 has 20 residues. As concerns this clonotype: Antigen unknown.

The sequence derives from a human donor with multiple sclerosis. Source material: CD8+ T cells from PBMCs. V usage is TRBV3-1 and J usage is TRBJ2-7; TRBD2 aligns across 8 bases. CDR3 sequence (DNA): TGTGCCAGCAGCCACGCCGCGGGTAGCGGGACCCGGCCCGATTCCTACGAGCAGTACTTC. This translates into CASSHAAGSGTRPDSYEQYF.